These 2 T cell receptor beta chains share one sample of origin, sequenced in a study of identical twins. TCRdb reprocessed the 5' RACE reads via MiXCR and lists one record per CDR3 protein. The data contain roughly 1,500,000 distinct CDR3 sequences, around 29% of them seen just once; the ten biggest clones take up less than 0.35%. Sequencing was performed on cord blood. The receptor set was obtained from a newborn girl in good health.

This clonotype was observed a few times. J is TRBJ1-5 and V is TRBV28, with 9 bases aligning to TRBD1. The V gene end was trimmed by 5 bases and the J gene end by 5 bases; junction bases not matched to a gene: 10. In germline, CDR1 is MDHEN, CDR2 SYDVKM. The CDR3 spans 16 residues. CDR3 residues: CASSTTGGARDQPQHF. CDR3 bases: TGTGCCAGCAGTACTACAGGGGGCGCGAGGGATCAGCCCCAGCATTTT.

This clonotype was counted only a few times. The chain carries TRBV18 and TRBJ2-7, with TRBD2 identical over 7 bases. The V and J ends lost 6 bases and 2 bases, in that order; junction bases with no gene match: 13. The CDR3 is 16 amino acids. Germline V lookup: CDR1 KGHSH, CDR2 LQKENI. The CDR3 region is CASSDPTGTNPYEQYF. The CDR3 DNA reads TGTGCCAGCTCCGATCCTACCGGGACTAACCCCTACGAGCAGTACTTC.